These T cell receptor beta chains were read from a single sample in a study of T cell responses to AZD1222 COVID-19 vaccine. The table came from immunoSEQ multiplex PCR; TCRdb's copy has only in-frame clones and leaves some out. The sample includes fewer than 150,000 clones, about 91% seen only once; the top ten take approximately 5.4%. This specimen consisted of peripheral blood, obtained on day 0 of AZD1222 vaccination. Receptor source: an adult in good health. CDR3s include the opening cysteine and the closing phenylalanine or tryptophan. Clone size appears in some rows only: once, few, many, or a class for an expanded clone.

clone_size j_call v_call cdr3_aa
NA TRBJ2-1 TRBV5-1 CASSTGLAGGPVNEQFF
NA TRBJ1-6 TRBV7-9 CASSLSGGTGDSPLHF
NA TRBJ2-2 TRBV5-4 CASSSDPNGAGELFF
NA TRBJ1-4 TRBV28 CASSFGTAATNEKLFF
NA TRBJ1-5 TRBV29-1 CSVGQGRQPQHF
once TRBJ2-1 TRBV10-3 CAISESTSGGNNEQFF
NA TRBJ2-7 TRBV12-3/TRBV12-4 CASSFPSGEQYF
NA TRBJ1-4 TRBV30 CAWSVPDGVNEKLFF
once TRBJ1-6 TRBV10-3 CAISESRGQSPLHF
NA TRBJ1-1 TRBV6-2/TRBV6-3 CASSYKGTEAFF
NA TRBJ2-7 TRBV4-3 CASSQDGNRAEQYF
NA TRBJ2-7 TRBV19 CATIPGDRPYEQYF
NA TRBJ2-5 TRBV3-1/TRBV3-2 CASSQEETQYF
NA TRBJ2-1 TRBV3-1/TRBV3-2 CASSPLRTGAFYEQFF
few TRBJ1-2 TRBV7-9 CASSLGTDGYTF
NA TRBJ1-5 TRBV6-1 CASRRGNNQPQHF
NA TRBJ2-7 TRBV28 CASTGPLEEQYF
NA TRBJ1-2 TRBV2 CASARQNYGYTF
NA TRBJ2-1 TRBV19 CASSPGRGGNEQFF
NA TRBJ2-5 TRBV27 CASSLRLRETQYF
NA TRBJ1-2 TRBV28 CASSYTYGYTF
few TRBJ1-2 TRBV20-1 CSASPRDGGNYGYTF
NA TRBJ1-1 TRBV15 CAIAAQLNTEAFF
NA TRBJ2-1 TRBV13 CASSSSNEQFF
NA TRBJ1-1 TRBV12-3/TRBV12-4 CASSLVRWWEAFF
NA TRBJ1-5 TRBV19 CATKVRESNQPQHF